Following are 32 T cell receptor beta chains from one sample sequenced in a study of a mutant IDH1 vaccine in newly diagnosed glioma. Sequencing used immunoSEQ multiplex PCR; TCRdb keeps in-frame clones, though not all of them. This table has just under 70,000 clones, 84% appearing once. For these TCRs, the target antigens are not known. The time point denotes: week 35, safety follow-up. In the vaccine, a single dose held 300 ug of the mutant IDH1 20-mer peptide, along with topical imiquimod. Material: PBMCs, obtained from a glioma patient whose treatment included an IDH1 peptide vaccine. These receptors all come from a man between 18 and 35 years old with glioma.

DNA of the CDR3: TGTGCTAGTGGCCTTGGAGTGGGAGCCACCGGGGAGCTGTTTTTT. This gives the protein CASGLGVGATGELFF. This chain connects TRBV12-5 to TRBJ2-2; D is perhaps TRBD2 (5 bases). The V and J ends lost 6 bases and 4 bases respectively, with 15 bases between them. The CDR3 loop spans 15 amino acids. Germline CDR1 LGHNT, CDR2 FRNRAP.

This chain joins TRBV15 and TRBJ1-1, with D unresolved. Germline CDR1 reads LNHNV; CDR2 reads YYDKDF (reference sequence). V was trimmed by 4 bases and J by 3 bases, leaving 15 bases between them. The CDR3 loop spans 15 amino acids. CDR3 in amino acids: CATSKKVLLDTEAFF. CDR3 DNA: TGTGCCACCAGCAAGAAGGTTCTCCTCGACACTGAAGCTTTCTTT.

The chain carries TRBV7-2 and TRBJ1-2; a possible D gene is TRBD1 (5 bases). This CDR3 region has 11 residues. Germline V lookup: CDR1 SGHTA, CDR2 FQGNSA. V was pared by 4 bases and J by 8 bases, with 8 bases between. The CDR3 DNA sequence: TGTGCCAGCAGCTCTGCAGGGGGCTACACCTTC. Translation: CASSSAGGYTF.

J is TRBJ1-2 and V is TRBV2; the D gene is possibly TRBD1 (5 bases). The CDR3 spans 18 residues. CDR1 is SNHLY, CDR2 FYNNEI, per germline. V gave up 3 bases and J gave up 6 bases, with 26 bases separating them. This chain's CDR3 is CASSDSLFDRPFLHGYTF. For the CDR3, the DNA is TGTGCCAGCAGTGACTCCCTGTTTGACAGACCATTTCTCCATGGCTACACCTTC.

The chain employs TRBV7-2 and TRBJ1-5, with D maybe TRBD1 (5 bases). Trimming shortened V by 2 bases and J by 5 bases, and 13 bases separated the two germline ends. Per the germline V gene, CDR1 is SGHTA and CDR2 is FQGNSA. The CDR3 contains 15 residues. The chain's CDR3 is CASSLMVQTDQPQHF. Here the CDR3 DNA reads TGTGCCAGCAGCTTAATGGTGCAGACAGATCAGCCCCAGCATTTT.

This clone has just a few counts. The chain employs TRBV14 and TRBJ2-3; 7 bases are shared with TRBD1. V was clipped by 5 bases and J by 6 bases; unmatched bases: 14. This CDR3 region has 16 residues. Germline CDR1 reads SGHDN; CDR2 reads FVKESK. The CDR3 sequence is CASSLGQFGGSDTQYF. CDR3 DNA: TGTGCCAGCAGCTTGGGACAGTTCGGTGGGTCGGATACGCAGTATTTT.

The chain is built from TRBV7-2 and TRBJ1-1; the match to TRBD1 covers 7 bases. Trimming cost V 3 bases and J 0 bases; bases outside gene matches: 1. CDR1 is SGHTA, CDR2 FQGNSA, per germline. This CDR3 has 14 residues. The CDR3 loop is CASSLGTVNTEAFF. CDR3 bases: TGTGCCAGCAGCTTGGGGACAGTGAACACTGAAGCTTTCTTT.

The chain recombines TRBV6-5 with TRBJ2-5, with 7 bases aligning to TRBD1. From germline, CDR1 is MNHEY and CDR2 SVGAGI. V lost 7 bases, J lost 5 bases, and 4 bases stayed unmatched. The CDR3 sequence is 12 residues long. Written as DNA, the CDR3 is TGTGCCAGCACGACAGGGTCGGAGACCCAGTACTTC. This encodes CASTTGSETQYF.

The V call is TRBV5-1, the J call TRBJ2-7; 7 bases map to TRBD1. This CDR3 is built from 14 residues. V was pared by 3 bases and J by 1 base, with 4 bases of the junction left unmatched. Germline values: CDR1 SGHRS, CDR2 YFSETQ. CDR3 loop: CASSYDRVSYEQYF. Written as DNA, the CDR3 is TGCGCCAGCAGCTACGACAGGGTTTCCTACGAGCAGTACTTC.

This clone was counted between two and nine times. This rearrangement joins TRBV5-4 to TRBJ2-2; the D gene is possibly TRBD1 (6 bases). The germline gives CDR1 SGHNT, CDR2 YYREEE (reference sequence). CDR3 size: 14 residues. V lost 4 bases and J lost 5, with 12 bases in between. The CDR3 loop is CASSALTGTGELFF. In DNA form, the CDR3 reads TGTGCCAGCAGCGCCCTGACAGGAACCGGGGAGCTGTTTTTT.

This chain joins TRBV29-1 and TRBJ2-2; TRBD1 aligns across 7 bases. The trim removed 8 bases at V and 1 base at J, leaving 4 bases unmatched. The CDR3 runs 13 residues. CDR1 and CDR2 from the germline V gene are SQVTM and ANQGSEA. The CDR3 protein is CSFDRENTGELFF. CDR3 nucleotide sequence: TGCAGCTTCGACAGGGAGAACACCGGGGAGCTGTTTTTT.

The CDR3 is CASSPGLAASGANVLTF. The CDR3 coding sequence is TGTGCCAGCAGCCCGGGACTAGCGGCCTCTGGGGCCAACGTCCTGACTTTC. The chain has TRBV7-2 and TRBJ2-6; 11 bases fit TRBD2. V gave up 5 bases and J gave up 0 bases; unmatched junction bases: 3. The length of the CDR3 is 17 residues. Germline CDR1 reads SGHTA; CDR2 reads FQGNSA. The full variable domain, completed using reference TRBV7-2 and TRBJ2-6, is GAGVSQSPSNKVTEKGKDVELRCDPISGHTALYWYRQSLGQGLEFLIYFQGNSAPDKSGLPSDRFSAERTGGSVSTLTIQRTQQEDSAVYLCASSPGLAASGANVLTFGAGSRLTVL.

The V gene is TRBV9, the J gene TRBJ1-2; D not resolved. V was clipped by 1 base and J by 3 bases, with 13 bases between them. This CDR3 is built from 15 residues. CDR1 and CDR2 from the germline V gene are SGDLS and YYNGEE. The CDR3 loop reads CASSVYGRQDYGYTF. CDR3 nucleotides: TGTGCCAGCAGCGTATATGGTAGGCAGGACTATGGCTACACCTTC. Drawing the rest from reference TRBV9 and TRBJ1-2, the complete variable domain is DSGVTQTPKHLITATGQRVTLRCSPRSGDLSVYWYQQSLDQGLQFLIQYYNGEERAKGNILERFSAQQFPDLHSELNLSSLELGDSALYFCASSVYGRQDYGYTFGSGTRLTVV.

The V and J genes are TRBV28 and TRBJ1-1, with D maybe TRBD1 (6 bases). The V gene's germline CDR1 is MDHEN and CDR2 SYDVKM. The CDR3 length is 15 residues. V lost 4 bases and J 0 bases, leaving 12 bases between the germline ends. CDR3 sequence (DNA): TGTGCCAGCAGTTACCTTGGGGGCTTGAACACTGAAGCTTTCTTT. This encodes CASSYLGGLNTEAFF.

This chain connects TRBV5-1 to TRBJ2-1, with 8 bases matching TRBD2. Per germline, CDR1 SGHRS and CDR2 YFSETQ. The CDR3 length is 17 residues. V trimming: 0 bases; J trimming: 1 base; junction bases outside the gene matches: 6. This chain's CDR3 is CASSLESGGGSYNEQFF. In DNA form, the CDR3 reads TGCGCCAGCAGCTTGGAGTCTGGCGGGGGGTCCTACAATGAGCAGTTCTTC.

The V and J genes are TRBV18 and TRBJ2-7; D may be TRBD1 or TRBD2 (6 bases each). V shed 6 bases and J shed 6 bases, with 15 bases lying between them. Per germline, CDR1 KGHSH and CDR2 LQKENI. The CDR3 consists of 13 residues. CDR3 amino acids: CASSSMGGGEQYF. The CDR3, as DNA: TGTGCCAGCTCCTCAATGGGGGGCGGCGAGCAGTACTTC.

J is TRBJ2-2 and V is TRBV29-1; D gene uncertain. V dropped 5 bases and J dropped 6 bases, with 10 bases sitting between them. This CDR3 has 12 residues. The germline V gene has CDR1 SQVTM and CDR2 ANQGSEA. The CDR3 sequence: CSVSRLAGELFF. CDR3 coding DNA: TGCAGCGTTTCCAGGCTAGCCGGGGAGCTGTTTTTT.

The J gene is TRBJ2-5, the V gene TRBV6-6; possibly TRBD2 for D (5 bases). Trimming stripped 0 bases from V and 1 base from J, with 6 bases between. The CDR3 sequence is 14 residues long. Germline V gene lookup returns CDR1 MNHNY and CDR2 SVGAGI (reference sequence). DNA of the CDR3: TGTGCCAGCAGTTACTCGGACTTCCAAGAGACCCAGTACTTC. Translation gives CASSYSDFQETQYF.

This chain joins TRBV6-6 and TRBJ2-1; 8 nucleotides align to TRBD2. Germline V lookup: CDR1 MNHNY, CDR2 SVGAGI (reference sequence). The CDR3 covers 15 residues. Trimming at V came to 0 bases and at J to 6 bases, leaving 4 bases not matched to a gene. CDR3: CASSYSTGGLNEQFF. The CDR3 DNA reads TGTGCCAGCAGTTACTCAACGGGAGGGCTCAATGAGCAGTTCTTC.

This clone was seen more than once but under ten times. The gene calls are TRBV11-2 and TRBJ1-1, with a possible D match to TRBD1 (6 bases). There are 15 residues in the CDR3. Per germline, CDR1 SGHAT and CDR2 FQNNGV. Trimming removed 5 bases from V and 1 base from J, with 14 bases in between. The CDR3 loop reads CASSRTENGNTEAFF. The CDR3 DNA reads TGTGCCAGCAGCCGGACAGAGAATGGGAACACTGAAGCTTTCTTT.

The chain is built from TRBV30 and TRBJ2-5; no clear D. The CDR3 runs 15 residues. Germline-derived CDR1 and CDR2 are GTSNPN and SVGIG (reference sequence). V gave up 2 bases and J gave up 2 bases, with 15 bases separating them. CDR3 amino acids: CAWSIRRTYQETQYF. CDR3 coding DNA: TGTGCCTGGAGTATTCGTAGGACCTATCAAGAGACCCAGTACTTC.

The rearrangement joins TRBV9 to TRBJ2-5, with D possibly being TRBD1 or TRBD2 (6 bases each). Looked up from germline, CDR1 is SGDLS and CDR2 is YYNGEE. V was cut by 0 bases and J by 5 bases, with 14 bases left in between. This CDR3 spans 15 amino acids. CDR3 in DNA: TGTGCCAGCAGCGTAGAAGGGGGAGGCAAGGAGACCCAGTACTTC. Its translation is CASSVEGGGKETQYF.

The CDR3 loop reads CASSLDYSGEAGWANYEQYF. In nucleotides, the CDR3 is TGTGCCAGCAGCCTGGATTATAGCGGGGAGGCAGGGTGGGCGAACTACGAGCAGTACTTC. J is TRBJ2-7 and V is TRBV5-5; 8 nucleotides match TRBD2. The germline V gene encodes CDR1 SGHKS and CDR2 YYEKEE (reference sequence). The CDR3 totals 20 residues. V was clipped by 4 bases and J by 3 bases; unmatched bases: 24.

The J gene is TRBJ1-3, the V gene TRBV6-6, with D possibly being TRBD1 (6 bases). Germline V gene sequence: CDR1 MNHNY, CDR2 SVGAGI (reference sequence). This CDR3 is built from 16 residues. The ends were cut back, 6 bases at V and 0 bases at J, with 15 bases in the middle. The CDR3: CASRTTGLNSGNTIYF. For the CDR3, the DNA is TGTGCCAGCAGGACAACAGGGCTGAACTCTGGAAACACCATATATTTT.

The sample holds one count of this clone. The junction and the germline gene differ at one end; a read error may be behind it. V gene TRBV7-7 combines with J gene TRBJ2-1, with a possible D match to TRBD2 (5 bases). The CDR3 extends over 19 amino acids. Germline V lookup: CDR1 SSHAT, CDR2 FNYEAQ (reference sequence). The CDR3, as DNA: TGTGCTAGCAGCTTATACTCGGGGTATGCGGGTACTAGGTACAATGAGCAGTTCTTC. This gives the protein CASSLYSGYAGTRYNEQFF. The full variable domain, rest sourced from reference TRBV7-7 and TRBJ2-1, is GAGVSQSPRYKVTKRGQDVTLRCDPISSHATLYWYQQALGQGPEFLTYFNYEAQPDKSGLPSDRFSAERPEGSISTLTIQRTEQRDSAMYRCASSLYSGYAGTRYNEQFFGPGTRLTVL.

This chain joins TRBV7-9 and TRBJ2-2; the match to TRBD1 covers 7 bases. Germline V lookup: CDR1 SEHNR, CDR2 FQNEAQ (reference sequence). Trimming took 5 bases from V and 0 from J; bases not matched to a gene: 3. The CDR3 consists of 15 residues. CDR3 amino acids: CASSPQGANTGELFF. DNA of the CDR3: TGTGCCAGCAGCCCCCAGGGGGCGAACACCGGGGAGCTGTTTTTT.

The chain couples TRBV9 to TRBJ1-1; 7 nucleotides align to TRBD1. Germline V gene sequence: CDR1 SGDLS, CDR2 YYNGEE. With V trimmed by 5 bases and J by 1 base, 8 bases remained unmatched. The CDR3 runs 15 residues. The CDR3 nucleotides read TGTGCCAGCAGGGAAATGAGGGGGCAGAACACTGAAGCTTTCTTT. This sequence encodes CASREMRGQNTEAFF.

This clone is judged medium-sized. V gene TRBV30 combines with J gene TRBJ1-2, with unresolved D. CDR3 length equals 13 residues. Germline values: CDR1 GTSNPN, CDR2 SVGIG (reference sequence). V was trimmed by 4 bases and J by 1 base, leaving 10 bases between them. The CDR3 sequence is CAWIQDLNYGYTF. The CDR3, as DNA: TGTGCCTGGATTCAAGACCTTAACTATGGCTACACCTTC.

This clone has just a few counts. V gene TRBV5-4 combines with J gene TRBJ1-1; no reliable D call. Per the germline V gene, CDR1 is SGHNT and CDR2 is YYREEE (reference sequence). This CDR3 is 14 amino acids long. Trimming pared 2 bases from V and 8 bases from J, leaving 16 bases between. CDR3 protein: CASSFRGKSGEAFF. In nucleotides, the CDR3 is TGTGCCAGCAGCTTTAGAGGGAAGTCGGGGGAAGCTTTCTTT. Using reference TRBV5-4 and TRBJ1-1 for the parts outside the CDR3, the full variable domain is ETGVTQSPTHLIKTRGQQVTLRCSSQSGHNTVSWYQQALGQGPQFIFQYYREEENGRGNFPPRFSGLQFPNYSSELNVNALELDDSALYLCASSFRGKSGEAFFGQGTRLTVV.

With respect to this clone: At one of its ends the junction is not consistent with the germline gene, which may arise from a read error. The genes are TRBV18 and TRBJ2-7, with 9 bases fitting TRBD2. CDR1 is KGHSH and CDR2 is LQKENI in the germline V gene. The CDR3 extends over 11 amino acids. The CDR3 reads CASSPGTSSLF. The CDR3 bases are TGTGCCAGCTCACCAGGGACTAGCTCTCTCTTC.

V is TRBV7-9 and J is TRBJ2-1; 9 bases match TRBD2. The CDR3 sequence is 16 residues long. Germline CDR1 SEHNR, CDR2 FQNEAQ (reference sequence). J lost 7 bases, V lost 1 base, and 8 bases had no gene match. CDR3 loop: CASSLEAGGPTNEQFF. The CDR3 DNA follows: TGTGCCAGCAGCTTAGAAGCGGGGGGACCGACTAATGAGCAGTTCTTC.

The rearrangement joins TRBV28 to TRBJ1-2; D perhaps matches TRBD1 (5 bases). The CDR3 covers 14 residues. Trimming left V 2 bases short and J 8 bases short, with 15 bases between. Germline V CDR1 and CDR2: MDHEN, SYDVKM. CDR3 sequence reads: CASSLRDSHRGYTF. The CDR3, as DNA: TGTGCCAGCAGTTTACGGGACTCCCACAGAGGCTACACCTTC.